This note documents a single T cell receptor beta chain sequence. Trimming stripped 2 bases from V and 7 bases from J, with 9 bases between. From germline, CDR1 is KGHSH and CDR2 LQKENI. CDR3 length: 14 residues. These data belong to a study of blood T cell repertoires in COVID-19. The overall study: Some COVID-19 samples were acute and others convalescent; all came from the United States, Italy and Spain.

Some clones are missing from TCRdb's copy, which holds only in-frame ones; the method was immunoSEQ multiplex PCR. In the table there are 30,000 to 40,000 clones, roughly four fifths of which are singletons. The sequenced material came from peripheral blood. The receptor's source is a man aged 80 or over with active or convalescent COVID-19. The chain joins TRBV18 to TRBJ1-6; D may be TRBD1 (6 bases). CDR3 coding DNA: TGTGCCAGCTCACCAAGGCAGGGGAATTCACCCCTCCACTTT. Translating it yields CASSPRQGNSPLHF.